This T cell receptor beta chain was recovered during a study of shared clonotypes between healthy human individuals. V shed 3 bases and J shed 7 bases, with 15 bases lying between them. The CDR3 covers 14 residues. Germline V gene lookup returns CDR1 MDHEN and CDR2 SYDVKM. Profiled with immunoSEQ multiplex PCR; TCRdb holds only in-frame clones, not every one. Of a few million clones in the sample, 85% to 95% were seen once. The sequenced sample consisted of naive CD4+ T cells from PBMCs. As to subset: CD45RA+ positively selected. This clonotype was obtained from a man younger than 35 in good health. Some clones in this sample may be carry-over from other donors' samples. This sequence joins TRBV28 and TRBJ1-1; the D gene is possibly TRBD1 (5 bases). The CDR3: CASSLGRVYSEAFF. The CDR3 nucleotides are TGTGCCAGCAGTTTGGGCAGGGTCTATAGTGAAGCTTTCTTT.